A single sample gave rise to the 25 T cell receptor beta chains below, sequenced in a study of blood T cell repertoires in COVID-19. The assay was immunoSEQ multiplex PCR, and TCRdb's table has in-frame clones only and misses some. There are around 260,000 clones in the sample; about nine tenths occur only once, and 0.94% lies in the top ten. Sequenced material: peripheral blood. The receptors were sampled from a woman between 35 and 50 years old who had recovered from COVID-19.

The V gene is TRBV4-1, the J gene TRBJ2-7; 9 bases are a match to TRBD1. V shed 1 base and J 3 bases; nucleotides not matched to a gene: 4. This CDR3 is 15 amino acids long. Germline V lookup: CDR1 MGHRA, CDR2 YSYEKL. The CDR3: CASSQGGQGIYEQYF. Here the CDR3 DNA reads TGCGCCAGCAGCCAAGGGGGACAGGGAATCTACGAGCAGTACTTC.

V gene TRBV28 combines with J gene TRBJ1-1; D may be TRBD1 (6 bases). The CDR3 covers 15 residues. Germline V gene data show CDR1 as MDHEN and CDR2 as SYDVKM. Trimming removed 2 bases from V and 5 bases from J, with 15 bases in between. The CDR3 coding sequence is TGTGCCAGCAGTTTAATCGGACAGTTAGGGACTGAAGCTTTCTTT. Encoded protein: CASSLIGQLGTEAFF.

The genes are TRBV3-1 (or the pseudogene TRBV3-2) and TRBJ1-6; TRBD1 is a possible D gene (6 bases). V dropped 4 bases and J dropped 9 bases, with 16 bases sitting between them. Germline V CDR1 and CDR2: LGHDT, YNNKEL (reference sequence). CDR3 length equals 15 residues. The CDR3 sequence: CASSPGGLGISPLHF. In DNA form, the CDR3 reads TGTGCCAGCAGCCCGGGGGGGCTAGGCATTTCACCCCTCCACTTT.

CDR3 bases: TGTGCCAGCAGATCGGGTTACACTGAAGCTTTCTTT. Translating gives CASRSGYTEAFF. The rearrangement links TRBV6-5 to TRBJ1-1; no clear D. The V end was cut by 6 bases, the J end by 3 bases, with 8 bases between. This CDR3 is built from 12 residues. Germline lookup yields CDR1 MNHEY and CDR2 SVGAGI.

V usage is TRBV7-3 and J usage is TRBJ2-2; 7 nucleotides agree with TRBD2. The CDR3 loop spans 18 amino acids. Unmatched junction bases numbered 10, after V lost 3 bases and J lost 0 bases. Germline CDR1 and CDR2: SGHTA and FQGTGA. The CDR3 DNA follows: TGTGCCAGCAGCTTCCTTTCGGGTGGACTAGCGAACACCGGGGAGCTGTTTTTT. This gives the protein CASSFLSGGLANTGELFF.

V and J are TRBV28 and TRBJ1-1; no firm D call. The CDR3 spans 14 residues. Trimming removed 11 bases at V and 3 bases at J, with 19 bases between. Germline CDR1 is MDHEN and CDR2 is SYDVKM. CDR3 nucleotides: TGTGCCTCCGGTGGGGTGGGAGAATACACTGAAGCTTTCTTT. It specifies CASGGVGEYTEAFF.

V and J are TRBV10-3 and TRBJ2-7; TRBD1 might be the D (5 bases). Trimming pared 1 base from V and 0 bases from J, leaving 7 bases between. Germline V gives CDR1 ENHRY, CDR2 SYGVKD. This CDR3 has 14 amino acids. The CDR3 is CAISELTDSYEQYF. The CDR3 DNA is TGTGCCATCAGTGAGTTGACAGACTCCTACGAGCAGTACTTC.

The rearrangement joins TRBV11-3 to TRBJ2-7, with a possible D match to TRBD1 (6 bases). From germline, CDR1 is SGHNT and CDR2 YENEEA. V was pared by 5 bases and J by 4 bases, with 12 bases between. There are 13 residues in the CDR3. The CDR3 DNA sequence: TGTGCCAGCAGCCCCGGGACACAGTACGAGCAGTACTTC. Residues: CASSPGTQYEQYF. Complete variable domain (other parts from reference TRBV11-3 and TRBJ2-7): EAGVVQSPRYKIIEKKQPVAFWCNPISGHNTLYWYLQNLGQGPELLIRYENEEAVDDSQLPKDRFSAERLKGVDSTLKIQPAELGDSAVYLCASSPGTQYEQYFGPGTRLTVT.

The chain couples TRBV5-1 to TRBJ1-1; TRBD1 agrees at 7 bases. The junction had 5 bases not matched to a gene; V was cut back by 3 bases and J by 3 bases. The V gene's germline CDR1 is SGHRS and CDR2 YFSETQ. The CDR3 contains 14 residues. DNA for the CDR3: TGCGCCAGCAGCTCTACAGGGGCGGACACTGAAGCTTTCTTT. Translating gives CASSSTGADTEAFF.

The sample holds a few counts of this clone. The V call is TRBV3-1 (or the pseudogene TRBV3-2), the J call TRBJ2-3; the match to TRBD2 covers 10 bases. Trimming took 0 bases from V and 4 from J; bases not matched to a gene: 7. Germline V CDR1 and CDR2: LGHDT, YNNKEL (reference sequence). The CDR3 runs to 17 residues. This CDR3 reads CASSQDGAGGSPDTQYF. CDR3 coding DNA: TGTGCCAGCAGCCAAGATGGAGCGGGAGGGTCGCCAGATACGCAGTATTTT.

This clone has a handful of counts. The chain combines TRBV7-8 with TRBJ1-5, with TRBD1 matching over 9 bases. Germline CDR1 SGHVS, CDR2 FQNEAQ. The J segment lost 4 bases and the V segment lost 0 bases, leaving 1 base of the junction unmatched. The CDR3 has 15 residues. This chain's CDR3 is CASSLAGTGNQPQHF. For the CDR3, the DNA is TGTGCCAGCAGCTTAGCAGGGACAGGGAATCAGCCCCAGCATTTT. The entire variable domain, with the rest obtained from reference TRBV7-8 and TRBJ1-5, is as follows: GAGVSQSPRYKVAKRGQDVALRCDPISGHVSLFWYQQALGQGPEFLTYFQNEAQLDKSGLPSDRFFAERPEGSVSTLKIQRTQQEDSAVYLCASSLAGTGNQPQHFGDGTRLSIL.

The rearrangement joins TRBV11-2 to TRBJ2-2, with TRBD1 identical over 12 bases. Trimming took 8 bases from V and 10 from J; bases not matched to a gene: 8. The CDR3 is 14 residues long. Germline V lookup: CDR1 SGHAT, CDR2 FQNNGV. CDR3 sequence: CASFLGTGGEELFF. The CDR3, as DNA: TGTGCCAGCTTCCTCGGGACAGGGGGCGAGGAGCTGTTTTTT.

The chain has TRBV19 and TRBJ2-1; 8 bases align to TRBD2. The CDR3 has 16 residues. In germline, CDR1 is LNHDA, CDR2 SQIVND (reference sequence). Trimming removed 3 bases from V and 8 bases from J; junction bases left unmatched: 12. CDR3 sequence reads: CASSIHLAGSSDEQFF. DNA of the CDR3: TGTGCCAGTAGTATTCACCTAGCGGGTTCTTCAGATGAGCAGTTCTTC.

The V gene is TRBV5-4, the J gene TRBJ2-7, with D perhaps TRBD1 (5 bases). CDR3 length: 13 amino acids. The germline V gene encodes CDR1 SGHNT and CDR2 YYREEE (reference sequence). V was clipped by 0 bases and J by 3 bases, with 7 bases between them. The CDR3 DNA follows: TGTGCCAGCAGCTTGGTACAGGACTACGAGCAGTACTTC. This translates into CASSLVQDYEQYF. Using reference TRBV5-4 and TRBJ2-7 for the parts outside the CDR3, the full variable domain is ETGVTQSPTHLIKTRGQQVTLRCSSQSGHNTVSWYQQALGQGPQFIFQYYREEENGRGNFPPRFSGLQFPNYSSELNVNALELDDSALYLCASSLVQDYEQYFGPGTRLTVT.

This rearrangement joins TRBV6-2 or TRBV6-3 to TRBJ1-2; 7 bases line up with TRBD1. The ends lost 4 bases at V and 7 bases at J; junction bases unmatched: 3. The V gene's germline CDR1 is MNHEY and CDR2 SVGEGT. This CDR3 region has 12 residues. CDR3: CASSSAGGGYTF. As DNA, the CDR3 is TGTGCCAGCAGTTCCGCAGGGGGTGGCTACACCTTC.

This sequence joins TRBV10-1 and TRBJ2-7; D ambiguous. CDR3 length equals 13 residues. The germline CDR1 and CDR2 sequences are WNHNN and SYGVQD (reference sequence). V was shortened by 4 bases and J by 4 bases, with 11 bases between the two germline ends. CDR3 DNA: TGCGCCAGCAGTGTCGGTTCCGGGTACGAGCAGTACTTC. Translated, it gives CASSVGSGYEQYF.

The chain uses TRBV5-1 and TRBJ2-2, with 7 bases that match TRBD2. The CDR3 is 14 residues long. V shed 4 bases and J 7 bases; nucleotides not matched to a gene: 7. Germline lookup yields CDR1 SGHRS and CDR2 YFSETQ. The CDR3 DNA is TGCGCCAGCAGCCCGGGCTGGGAGGGCGGGGAGCTGTTTTTT. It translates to CASSPGWEGGELFF.

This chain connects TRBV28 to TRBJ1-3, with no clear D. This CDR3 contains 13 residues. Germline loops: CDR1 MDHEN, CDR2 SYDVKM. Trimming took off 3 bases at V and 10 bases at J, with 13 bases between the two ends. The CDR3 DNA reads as TGTGCCAGCAGTTTCCCTGCCTTGCGTACCATATATTTT. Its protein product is CASSFPALRTIYF.

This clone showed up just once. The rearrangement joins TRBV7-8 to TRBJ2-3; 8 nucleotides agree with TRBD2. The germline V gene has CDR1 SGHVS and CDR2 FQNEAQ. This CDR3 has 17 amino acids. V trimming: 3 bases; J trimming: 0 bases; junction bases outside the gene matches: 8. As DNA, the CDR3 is TGTGCCAGCAGCTTTATTGGTAGCGGGGACAGCACAGATACGCAGTATTTT. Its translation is CASSFIGSGDSTDTQYF.

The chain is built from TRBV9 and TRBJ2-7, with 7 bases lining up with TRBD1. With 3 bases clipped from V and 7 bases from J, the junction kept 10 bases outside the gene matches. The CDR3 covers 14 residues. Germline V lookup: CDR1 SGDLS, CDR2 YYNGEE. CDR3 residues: CASSARQGKGEQYF. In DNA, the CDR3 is TGTGCCAGCAGCGCCCGACAGGGAAAGGGGGAGCAGTACTTC.

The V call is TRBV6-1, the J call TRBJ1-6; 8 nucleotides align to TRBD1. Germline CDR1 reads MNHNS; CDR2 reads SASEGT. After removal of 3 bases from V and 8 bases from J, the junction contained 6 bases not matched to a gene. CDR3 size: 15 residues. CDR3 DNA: TGTGCCAGCAGTGACGGCAGGGGGCAATATTCACCCCTCCACTTT. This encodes CASSDGRGQYSPLHF.

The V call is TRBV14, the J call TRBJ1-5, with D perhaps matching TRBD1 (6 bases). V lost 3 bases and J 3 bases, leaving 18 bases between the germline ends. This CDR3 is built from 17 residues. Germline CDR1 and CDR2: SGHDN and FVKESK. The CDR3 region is CASSHGGGRGNNQPQHF. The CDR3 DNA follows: TGTGCCAGCAGCCATGGGGGGGGGCGAGGAAACAATCAGCCCCAGCATTTT.

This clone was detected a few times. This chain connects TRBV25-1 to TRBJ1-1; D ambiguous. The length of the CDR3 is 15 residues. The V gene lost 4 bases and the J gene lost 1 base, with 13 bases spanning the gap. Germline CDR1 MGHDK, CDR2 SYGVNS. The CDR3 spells CASSVSQTGNTEAFF. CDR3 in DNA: TGTGCCAGCAGTGTATCCCAGACTGGGAACACTGAAGCTTTCTTT.

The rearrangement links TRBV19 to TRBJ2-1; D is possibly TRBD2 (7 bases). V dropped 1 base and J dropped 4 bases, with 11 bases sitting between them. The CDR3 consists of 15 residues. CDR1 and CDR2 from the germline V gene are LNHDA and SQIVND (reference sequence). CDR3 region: CASSIGGGPYNEQFF. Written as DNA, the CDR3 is TGTGCCAGTAGTATAGGGGGGGGGCCATACAATGAGCAGTTCTTC.

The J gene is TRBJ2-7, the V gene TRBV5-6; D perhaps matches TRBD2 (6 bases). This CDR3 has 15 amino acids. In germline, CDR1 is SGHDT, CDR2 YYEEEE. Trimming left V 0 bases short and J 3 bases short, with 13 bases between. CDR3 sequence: CASSLAGLIYYEQYF. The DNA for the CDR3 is TGTGCCAGCAGCTTGGCTGGACTAATATACTACGAGCAGTACTTC.